These 21 T cell receptor beta chains were all obtained from the same sample, sequenced in a study. Each CDR3 protein is one row after TCRdb ran MiXCR on the RT-PCR reads. The sample holds 650,000 to 800,000 distinct CDR3 sequences; about 14% are singletons and the top ten take 3.6%. Sequencing used memory CD4+ T cells from blood. Receptors originate from a female donor in good health, serving as a healthy control.

This clonotype has just a few counts. V usage is TRBV5-8 and J usage is TRBJ2-3; the match to TRBD2 covers 7 bases. From germline, CDR1 is SGHTS and CDR2 YDEGEE. The V and J ends lost 4 bases and 1 base, in that order; junction bases with no gene match: 6. This CDR3 has 15 residues. CDR3 sequence reads: CASSPGLGGTDTQYF. The CDR3, as DNA: TGTGCCAGCAGCCCTGGACTAGGTGGCACAGATACGCAGTATTTT.

The genes are TRBV7-3 and TRBJ2-7; 10 nucleotides match TRBD1. The CDR3 is 15 amino acids. Trimming at V came to 2 bases and at J to 5 bases, leaving 6 bases not matched to a gene. Germline V CDR1 and CDR2: SGHTA, FQGTGA. CDR3 sequence: CASSLWDRGTHEQYF. In nucleotides, the CDR3 is TGTGCCAGCAGCTTATGGGACAGGGGTACCCACGAGCAGTACTTC.

V and J are TRBV5-1 and TRBJ2-5; either TRBD1 or TRBD2 may fit D (5 bases each). Between the trimmed V and J ends, which lost 1 base and 2 bases, there was a span of 15 bases. The CDR3 totals 16 residues. Germline V gives CDR1 SGHRS, CDR2 YFSETQ. The CDR3 sequence is CASSLWGSGNQETQYF. CDR3 DNA sequence: TGCGCCAGCAGCTTGTGGGGGAGCGGAAATCAAGAGACCCAGTACTTC.

The J gene is TRBJ1-2, the V gene TRBV12-3 or TRBV12-4; TRBD1 agrees at 7 bases. The trim removed 7 bases at V and 5 bases at J, leaving 10 bases unmatched. This CDR3 is 14 amino acids long. CDR3 nucleotides: TGTGCCAGCACCAAGGGGGCAAGAGGGTATGGCTACACCTTC. It codes for CASTKGARGYGYTF.

The V and J genes are TRBV7-2 and TRBJ2-1, with D perhaps matching TRBD2 (7 bases). This CDR3 has 14 amino acids. V was pared by 4 bases and J by 10 bases, with 17 bases between. Per germline, CDR1 SGHTA and CDR2 FQGNSA. The chain's CDR3 is CASSSRGGPYEQFF. The CDR3 DNA sequence: TGTGCCAGCAGCTCTAGGGGGGGACCCTACGAGCAGTTCTTC.

This clonotype was recorded a few times. This rearrangement joins TRBV5-6 to TRBJ2-2, with 13 bases matching TRBD2. Germline V gives CDR1 SGHDT, CDR2 YYEEEE. This CDR3 is 17 amino acids long. Unmatched junction bases numbered 7, after V lost 1 base and J lost 7 bases. The CDR3 DNA follows: TGTGCCAGCAGCTTGAGGACTAGCGGGAGATCGAGCGGGGAGCTGTTTTTT. Translation: CASSLRTSGRSSGELFF.

The chain is built from TRBV4-3 and TRBJ2-7; 7 positions match TRBD2. From germline, CDR1 is LGHNA and CDR2 YSLEER. The CDR3 contains 14 residues. V trimming: 1 base; J trimming: 4 bases; junction bases outside the gene matches: 4. The CDR3 is CASSQVRGGYEQYF. The CDR3 region has the DNA TGCGCCAGCAGCCAAGTAAGGGGAGGGTACGAGCAGTACTTC.

The rearrangement uses TRBV15 and TRBJ1-2; the D is unclear. This CDR3 is built from 14 residues. Germline CDR1 reads LNHNV; CDR2 reads YYDKDF (reference sequence). Deletions cut 1 base from V and 5 bases from J, with 11 bases between. CDR3 in DNA: TGTGCCACCAGCAGAGGGTCGCCTCCATATGGCTACACCTTC. Its protein is CATSRGSPPYGYTF. Filled out from reference TRBV15 and TRBJ1-2, the complete variable domain reads DAMVIQNPRYQVTQFGKPVTLSCSQTLNHNVMYWYQQKSSQAPKLLFHYYDKDFNNEADTPDNFQSRRPNTSFCFLDIRSPGLGDTAMYLCATSRGSPPYGYTFGSGTRLTVV.

In its sample, this clonotype was seen a few times. V usage is TRBV7-7 and J usage is TRBJ2-1; perhaps TRBD2 as D (5 bases). This CDR3 contains 15 residues. Germline V gene data show CDR1 as SSHAT and CDR2 as FNYEAQ (reference sequence). V was shortened by 5 bases and J by 4 bases, with 15 bases between the two germline ends. Here the CDR3 reads CASSPLGGPYNEQFF. DNA for the CDR3: TGTGCCAGCAGCCCCCTTGGCGGGCCTTACAATGAGCAGTTCTTC.

The chain recombines TRBV3-1 with TRBJ2-7, with 11 nucleotides matching TRBD1. This CDR3 has 14 amino acids. The V and J ends lost 7 bases and 3 bases, in that order; junction bases with no gene match: 5. Germline CDR1 reads LGHDT; CDR2 reads YNNKEL (reference sequence). The DNA for the CDR3 is TGTGCCAGCACCCGGACAGGGGGCTTCTACGAGCAGTACTTC. This sequence encodes CASTRTGGFYEQYF.

CDR3 sequence: CASSTDRQGNYGYTF. The DNA for the CDR3 is TGTGCCAGCAGCACAGACAGACAGGGGAACTATGGCTACACCTTC. V and J are TRBV14 and TRBJ1-2; 8 nucleotides agree with TRBD1. CDR3 length: 15 amino acids. Per germline, CDR1 SGHDN and CDR2 FVKESK. V dropped 5 bases and J dropped 2; count of bases not matched to a gene: 7.

This clonotype was seen a handful of times. The chain couples TRBV5-6 to TRBJ1-2; D call uncertain. V lost 0 bases and J lost 2, with 8 bases in between. The germline V gene has CDR1 SGHDT and CDR2 YYEEEE. There are 14 residues in the CDR3. CDR3 in amino acids: CASSLVESNYGYTF. The DNA of the CDR3 is TGTGCCAGCAGCTTGGTGGAGAGCAACTATGGCTACACCTTC.

The genes are TRBV7-2 and TRBJ2-7; D gene unclear. The CDR3 consists of 14 residues. Germline CDR1 reads SGHTA; CDR2 reads FQGNSA. The V and J ends lost 1 base and 2 bases respectively, with 9 bases between them. This chain's CDR3 is CASSLDRAAYEQYF. The CDR3 region has the DNA TGTGCCAGCAGCTTAGATAGGGCTGCCTACGAGCAGTACTTC. Full variable domain (outside the CDR3, taken from reference TRBV7-2 and TRBJ2-7): GAGVSQSPSNKVTEKGKDVELRCDPISGHTALYWYRQSLGQGLEFLIYFQGNSAPDKSGLPSDRFSAERTGGSVSTLTIQRTQQEDSAVYLCASSLDRAAYEQYFGPGTRLTVT.

The V gene is TRBV12-3 or TRBV12-4, the J gene TRBJ2-5; unclear D gene. The CDR3 has 14 residues. V was trimmed by 6 bases and J by 4 bases, leaving 15 bases between them. CDR3: CASSRGAMGETQYF. The CDR3 DNA reads TGTGCCAGCAGCCGCGGAGCCATGGGAGAGACCCAGTACTTC.

J is TRBJ1-1 and V is TRBV5-1; weak D call: TRBD1 (5 bases). The V and J ends lost 0 bases and 3 bases respectively, with 12 bases between them. This CDR3 has 15 amino acids. Germline V gene data show CDR1 as SGHRS and CDR2 as YFSETQ. CDR3 nucleotide sequence: TGCGCCAGCAGCTTGGATGCCGGGACGGACACTGAAGCTTTCTTT. Protein product: CASSLDAGTDTEAFF. Variable domain in full (rest from reference TRBV5-1 and TRBJ1-1): KAGVTQTPRYLIKTRGQQVTLSCSPISGHRSVSWYQQTPGQGLQFLFEYFSETQRNKGNFPGRFSGRQFSNSRSEMNVSTLELGDSALYLCASSLDAGTDTEAFFGQGTRLTVV.

In its sample, this clonotype was seen many times. V and J are TRBV20-1 and TRBJ1-5; 7 bases fit TRBD1. J gave up 1 base and V 0 bases, and 15 bases lay outside the gene matches. Germline V gene lookup returns CDR1 DFQATT and CDR2 SNEGSKA (reference sequence). CDR3 length: 19 residues. CDR3 sequence: CSARDFRQGQAGSNQPQHF. Here the CDR3 DNA reads TGCAGTGCTAGAGATTTTCGACAGGGTCAAGCGGGAAGCAATCAGCCCCAGCATTTT.

This clonotype was counted a few times. V gene TRBV7-2 combines with J gene TRBJ2-1; 9 bases line up with TRBD1. CDR1 and CDR2 from the germline V gene are SGHTA and FQGNSA. V lost 1 base to trimming and J lost 7 bases; unmatched junction nucleotides: 17. The length of the CDR3 is 19 residues. CDR3 protein: CASSLGRLVWIQGANEQFF. The DNA of the CDR3 is TGTGCCAGCAGCTTAGGTCGTCTGGTTTGGATACAGGGGGCAAATGAGCAGTTCTTC.

This clonotype was seen only a few times. V usage is TRBV13 and J usage is TRBJ2-2; tentative D call: TRBD2 (5 bases). Germline CDR1 reads PRHDT; CDR2 reads FYEKMQ (reference sequence). This CDR3 is 15 amino acids long. Trimming removed 1 base from V and 1 base from J, with 7 bases in between. The CDR3 sequence is CASSLERENTGELFF. DNA of the CDR3: TGTGCCAGCAGCTTAGAACGGGAGAACACCGGGGAGCTGTTTTTT. The full variable domain, its missing parts supplied by reference TRBV13 and TRBJ2-2, is AAGVIQSPRHLIKEKRETATLKCYPIPRHDTVYWYQQGPGQDPQFLISFYEKMQSDKGSIPDRFSAQQFSDYHSELNMSSLELGDSALYFCASSLERENTGELFFGEGSRLTVL.

The rearrangement joins TRBV11-2 to TRBJ2-2, with TRBD1 matching over 10 bases. Germline V lookup: CDR1 SGHAT, CDR2 FQNNGV. The ends lost 3 bases at V and 6 bases at J; junction bases unmatched: 13. The CDR3 has 18 residues. The CDR3 region has the DNA TGTGCCAGCAGCTTCGGCCAACCGGGACAGGGGAGGTCCGGGGAGCTGTTTTTT. This translates into CASSFGQPGQGRSGELFF.

In this sample, this clonotype turned up a few times. The CDR3: CASSVEPLWGGYTF. The CDR3 DNA follows: TGTGCCAGCAGCGTAGAGCCTCTCTGGGGTGGCTACACCTTC. This sequence joins TRBV9 and TRBJ1-2, with D unresolved. The germline V gene has CDR1 SGDLS and CDR2 YYNGEE. The CDR3 loop spans 14 amino acids. Trimming shortened V by 0 bases and J by 7 bases, and 13 bases separated the two germline ends.

This clonotype was counted between two and nine times. The chain couples TRBV6-6 to TRBJ1-5, with 7 positions matching TRBD1. CDR3 length equals 18 residues. CDR1 and CDR2 from the germline V gene are MNHNY and SVGAGI (reference sequence). With 0 bases clipped from V and 7 bases from J, the junction kept 15 bases outside the gene matches. The CDR3 sequence: CASSYSTGNAQRGQPQHF. The CDR3 nucleotides are TGTGCCAGCAGTTACTCGACAGGGAACGCCCAAAGAGGCCAGCCCCAGCATTTT.